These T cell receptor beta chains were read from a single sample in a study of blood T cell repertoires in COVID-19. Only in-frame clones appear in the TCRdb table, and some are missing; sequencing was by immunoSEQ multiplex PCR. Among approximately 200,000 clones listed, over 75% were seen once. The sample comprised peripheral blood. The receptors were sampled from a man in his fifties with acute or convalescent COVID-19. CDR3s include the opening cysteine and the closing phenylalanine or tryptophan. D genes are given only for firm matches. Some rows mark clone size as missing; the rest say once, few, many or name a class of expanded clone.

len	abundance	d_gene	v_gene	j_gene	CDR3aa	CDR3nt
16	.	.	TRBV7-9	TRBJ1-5	CASSLESAGLNQPQHF	TGTGCCAGCAGCTTAGAGTCGGCAGGGTTGAATCAGCCCCAGCATTTT
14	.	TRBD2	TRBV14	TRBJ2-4	CASSLTPGGNIQYF	TGTGCCAGCAGCCTTACTCCGGGGGGAAACATTCAGTACTTC
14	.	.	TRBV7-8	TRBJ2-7	CASSDRTRRYEQYF	TGTGCCAGCAGCGACCGGACTCGTCGCTACGAGCAGTACTTC
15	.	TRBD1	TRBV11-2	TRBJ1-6	CASSLQGASNSPLHF	TGTGCCAGCAGCCTACAGGGGGCGAGTAATTCACCCCTCCACTTT
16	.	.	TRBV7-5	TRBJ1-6	CVRSPGCVGRNSPLHF	TGTGTCAGAAGCCCGGGGTGCGTTGGGCGGAATTCACCCCTCCACTTT
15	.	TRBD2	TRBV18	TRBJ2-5	CASSRQLAGEETQYF	TGTGCCAGCTCACGTCAACTAGCGGGGGAAGAGACCCAGTACTTC
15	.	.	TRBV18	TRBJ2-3	CASSPNRDALDTQYF	TGTGCCAGCTCACCTAACAGGGATGCACTGGATACGCAGTATTTT
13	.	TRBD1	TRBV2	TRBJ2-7	CASSALTGVEQYF	TGTGCCAGCAGTGCTTTGACAGGGGTCGAGCAGTACTTC
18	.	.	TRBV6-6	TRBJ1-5	CASSLRVSRAPGNQPQHF	TGTGCCAGCAGTCTCAGGGTCTCACGCGCCCCCGGCAATCAGCCCCAGCATTTT
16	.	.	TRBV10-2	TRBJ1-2	CASTRTGGGINYGYTF	TGCGCCAGCACCAGAACGGGGGGCGGCATCAACTATGGCTACACCTTC
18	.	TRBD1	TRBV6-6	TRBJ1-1	CASSPPFFGTGPNTEAFF	TGTGCCAGCAGTCCGCCGTTCTTTGGGACAGGCCCGAACACTGAAGCTTTCTTT
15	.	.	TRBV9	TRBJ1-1	CASSVLQGLGTEAFF	TGTGCCAGCAGCGTTTTACAGGGATTGGGCACTGAAGCTTTCTTT
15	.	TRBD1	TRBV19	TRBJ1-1	CASSDRGRGGTEAFF	TGTGCCAGTAGTGACAGGGGGCGAGGGGGCACTGAAGCTTTCTTT
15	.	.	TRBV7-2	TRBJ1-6	CASSVASSYNSPLHF	TGTGCCAGCAGCGTCGCGAGCTCCTATAATTCACCCCTCCACTTT
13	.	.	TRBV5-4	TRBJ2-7	CASSSAGTYEQYF	TGTGCCAGCAGTTCGGCGGGGACCTACGAGCAGTACTTC
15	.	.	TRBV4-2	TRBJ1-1	CASSQAYVGGTEAFF	TGTGCCAGCAGCCAGGCCTACGTGGGGGGCACTGAAGCTTTCTTT
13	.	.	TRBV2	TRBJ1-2	CASSEMRGYGYTF	TGTGCCAGCAGTGAAATGCGGGGCTATGGCTACACCTTC
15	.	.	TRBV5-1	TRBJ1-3	CASSLAVSPGNTIYF	TGCGCCAGCAGCTTGGCCGTATCCCCTGGAAACACCATATATTTT
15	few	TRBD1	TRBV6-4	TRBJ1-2	CASSPRQGANYGYTF	TGTGCCAGCAGTCCAAGACAGGGGGCTAACTATGGCTACACCTTC
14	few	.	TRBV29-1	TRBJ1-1	CSVDQRRSSGEAFF	TGCAGCGTTGACCAACGAAGGTCATCGGGTGAAGCTTTCTTT
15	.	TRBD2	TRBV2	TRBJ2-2	CASSRLATNTGELFF	TGTGCCAGCAGTCGACTAGCGACGAACACCGGGGAGCTGTTTTTT
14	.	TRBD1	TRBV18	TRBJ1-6	CASSRDRQNSPLHF	TGTGCCAGCTCCCGGGACAGGCAGAACTCACCCCTCCACTTT
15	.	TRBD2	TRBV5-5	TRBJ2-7	CASSLGRGESYEQYF	TGTGCCAGCAGCTTGGGGCGGGGGGAATCCTACGAGCAGTACTTC
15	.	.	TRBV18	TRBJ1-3	CASSPPGHPGNTIYF	TGTGCCAGCTCACCGCCGGGACATCCTGGAAACACCATATATTTT
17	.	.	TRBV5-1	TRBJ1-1	CASSLVWGRGENTEAFF	TGCGCCAGCAGCTTGGTGTGGGGCCGGGGGGAGAACACTGAAGCTTTCTTT
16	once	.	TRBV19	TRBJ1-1	CASSIGTQGKNTEAFF	TGTGCCAGTAGTATAGGTACCCAGGGCAAGAACACTGAAGCTTTCTTT
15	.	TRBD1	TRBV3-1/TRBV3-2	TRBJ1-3	CASSPRDSSGNTIYF	TGTGCCAGCAGCCCCCGGGACAGCTCTGGAAACACCATATATTTT
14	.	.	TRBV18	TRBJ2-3	CASSPIRQPDTQYF	TGTGCCAGCTCACCAATACGACAACCAGATACGCAGTATTTT
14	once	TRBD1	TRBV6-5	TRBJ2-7	CASRADRGSHEQYF	TGTGCCAGCAGAGCGGACAGGGGGAGCCACGAGCAGTACTTC
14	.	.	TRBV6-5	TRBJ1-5	CASSYRGGDQPQHF	TGTGCCAGCAGTTACCGGGGGGGGGATCAGCCCCAGCATTTT
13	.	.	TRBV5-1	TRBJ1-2	CASSLGVDYGYTF	TGCGCCAGCAGCTTGGGAGTGGACTATGGCTACACCTTC
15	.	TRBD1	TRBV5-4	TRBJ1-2	CASSLPGTGIYGYTF	TGTGCCAGCAGCTTGCCCGGGACAGGGATCTATGGCTACACCTTC
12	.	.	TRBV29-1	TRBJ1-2	CSVEFSGYGYTF	TGCAGCGTTGAATTTTCAGGGTATGGCTACACCTTC
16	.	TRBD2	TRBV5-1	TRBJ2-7	CASSFRRGEGSGEQYF	TGCGCCAGCAGCTTCCGCCGAGGGGAGGGTTCGGGCGAGCAGTACTTC
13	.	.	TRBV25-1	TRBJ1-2	CASSDDNPYGYTF	TGTGCCAGCAGTGACGACAACCCCTATGGCTACACCTTC
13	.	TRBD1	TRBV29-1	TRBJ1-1	CSVAGQGYTEAFF	TGCAGCGTCGCGGGACAGGGTTACACTGAAGCTTTCTTT
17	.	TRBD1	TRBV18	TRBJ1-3	CASSPVGQGAAGNTIYF	TGTGCCAGCTCACCGGTCGGACAGGGAGCGGCTGGAAACACCATATATTTT
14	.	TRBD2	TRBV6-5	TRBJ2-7	CASSYSERGYEQYF	TGTGCCAGCAGTTACTCGGAGCGGGGCTACGAGCAGTACTTC
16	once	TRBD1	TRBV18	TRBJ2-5	CASSPWMRDRGETQYF	TGTGCCAGCTCACCATGGATGAGGGACAGGGGAGAGACCCAGTACTTC
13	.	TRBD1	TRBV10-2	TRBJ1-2	CASTPTGEGGYTF	TGCGCCAGCACCCCAACAGGGGAAGGAGGCTACACCTTC